What follows are 17 T cell receptor beta chains derived from one specimen sequenced in a study of identical twins. TCRdb re-called the 5' RACE reads with MiXCR, one entry per CDR3 protein. The table includes a few hundred thousand distinct CDR3 sequences, 6% to 7% detected once. These same records also appear under a second study, on T cells expressing NK-cell markers.

Specimen: CD8+ T cells sorted from blood. The receptors derive from a woman between 18 and 29 years old in good health.

This chain joins TRBV29-1 and TRBJ2-7; no reliable D call. CDR1 and CDR2 (germline): SQVTM, ANQGSEA. This CDR3 is 11 amino acids long. The V and J ends lost 4 bases and 4 bases respectively, with 8 bases between them. The CDR3 nucleotides are TGCAGCGTTGGGCGGAAATACGAGCAGTACTTC. Protein: CSVGRKYEQYF.

The sample holds many counts of this clonotype. The CDR3 nucleotides are TGTGCCAGCAACCCTAGGGGGGAGAATGACGAGCAGTACTTC. Protein product: CASNPRGENDEQYF. This chain joins TRBV12-3 or TRBV12-4 and TRBJ2-7, with D tentatively TRBD1 or TRBD2 (6 bases each). The V gene lost 7 bases and the J gene lost 5 bases, with 18 bases spanning the gap. The CDR3 has 14 residues.

This clonotype has only a few counts. The chain couples TRBV25-1 to TRBJ1-6; possible D gene TRBD1, 5 bases. Germline values: CDR1 MGHDK, CDR2 SYGVNS. V was pared by 7 bases and J by 8 bases, with 12 bases between. This CDR3 contains 13 residues. Here the CDR3 reads CASKGLAHSPLHF. The CDR3 nucleotides are TGTGCCAGCAAGGGACTGGCACATTCACCCCTCCACTTT.

This clonotype was observed a few times. This CDR3 is CASSLGGPTEAFF. The DNA for the CDR3 is TGTGCCAGCAGCTTGGGGGGGCCCACTGAAGCTTTCTTT. The gene calls are TRBV5-6 and TRBJ1-1; D perhaps matches TRBD1 (6 bases). Germline loops: CDR1 SGHDT, CDR2 YYEEEE. Trimming removed 0 bases at V and 4 bases at J, with 7 bases between. CDR3 size: 13 residues.

This clonotype appeared many times. The gene calls are TRBV12-3 or TRBV12-4 and TRBJ2-7; the D is unclear. V lost 4 bases and J lost 3, with 7 bases in between. CDR3 length equals 12 residues. This CDR3 reads CASSSGFYEQYF. The CDR3 region has the DNA TGTGCCAGCAGTTCTGGGTTCTACGAGCAGTACTTC.

This clonotype has ten or more counts. The V and J genes are TRBV27 and TRBJ1-4, with 7 nucleotides matching TRBD1. Germline V gene sequence: CDR1 MNHEY, CDR2 SMNVEV (reference sequence). The ends lost 6 bases at V and 8 bases at J; junction bases unmatched: 9. This CDR3 has 14 amino acids. This chain's CDR3 is CASSQTGSMEKLFF. The DNA of the CDR3 is TGTGCCAGCAGCCAGACAGGGTCGATGGAAAAACTGTTTTTT. Using reference TRBV27 and TRBJ1-4 for the parts outside the CDR3, the full variable domain is EAQVTQNPRYLITVTGKKLTVTCSQNMNHEYMSWYRQDPGLGLRQIYYSMNVEVTDKGDVPEGYKVSRKEKRNFPLILESPSPNQTSLYFCASSQTGSMEKLFFGSGTQLSVL.

The chain couples TRBV4-3 to TRBJ2-7; D is unresolved. From germline, CDR1 is LGHNA and CDR2 YSLEER. V was pared by 1 base and J by 4 bases, with 17 bases between. The CDR3 totals 16 residues. In DNA form, the CDR3 reads TGCGCCAGCAGCCAAGGAAATCCAGGCTCAATTTACGAGCAGTACTTC. It codes for CASSQGNPGSIYEQYF.

This clonotype was seen repeatedly, ten times or more. This chain joins TRBV9 and TRBJ2-1, with 7 bases fitting TRBD2. Per germline, CDR1 SGDLS and CDR2 YYNGEE. V was pared by 0 bases and J by 0 bases, with 6 bases of the junction left unmatched. This CDR3 comprises 17 residues. The CDR3 DNA follows: TGTGCCAGCAGCGTAGCTGTGGGGGGGAGCTCCTACAATGAGCAGTTCTTC. Amino acid sequence: CASSVAVGGSSYNEQFF.

This clonotype was picked up many times. The genes are TRBV15 and TRBJ2-1, with D hard to call. Deletions cut 6 bases from V and 7 bases from J, with 7 bases between. The CDR3 extends over 11 amino acids. Germline values: CDR1 LNHNV, CDR2 YYDKDF (reference sequence). Written as DNA, the CDR3 is TGTGCCACCAGGATCGAGAATGAGCAGTTCTTC. Translated, it gives CATRIENEQFF.

Many counts were recorded for this clonotype. This chain links TRBV9 with TRBJ2-1, with 8 bases that match TRBD2. The CDR3 totals 16 residues. After removal of 0 bases from V and 7 bases from J, the junction contained 9 bases not matched to a gene. CDR1 is SGDLS, CDR2 YYNGEE, per germline. CDR3 sequence: CASSVEPSGRRNEQFF. CDR3 DNA: TGTGCCAGCAGCGTAGAGCCTAGCGGGCGGAGGAATGAGCAGTTCTTC.

This clonotype was recorded at least ten times. This rearrangement joins TRBV6-5 to TRBJ2-1, with TRBD1 matching 10 bases. V lost 6 bases and J lost 7; bases outside the gene matches: 12. The CDR3 consists of 16 residues. Germline values: CDR1 MNHEY, CDR2 SVGAGI. CDR3 sequence (DNA): TGTGCCAGCAGGTGGCACCGGGACAGGGGTGGGAATGAGCAGTTCTTC. Its protein is CASRWHRDRGGNEQFF.

The V and J genes are TRBV25-1 and TRBJ2-2; D gene ambiguous. The CDR3 runs to 16 residues. In germline, CDR1 is MGHDK, CDR2 SYGVNS. Trimming removed 6 bases from V and 0 bases from J, with 14 bases in between. The CDR3 is CASSPAFDSNTGELFF. CDR3 nucleotide sequence: TGTGCCAGCAGCCCTGCCTTTGACTCGAACACCGGGGAGCTGTTTTTT.

J is TRBJ2-5 and V is TRBV6-5; unclear D gene. The V and J ends lost 0 bases and 0 bases respectively, with 14 bases between them. This CDR3 has 17 residues. Germline assignment: CDR1 MNHEY and CDR2 SVGAGI. The CDR3 region is CASSYSRTDMYQETQYF. In DNA, the CDR3 is TGTGCCAGCAGTTACTCGAGAACAGATATGTACCAAGAGACCCAGTACTTC.

This clonotype was seen many times. The rearrangement joins TRBV5-1 to TRBJ2-1, with TRBD2 matching 7 bases. Trimming cost V 3 bases and J 9 bases; bases outside gene matches: 12. The CDR3 is 15 residues long. CDR1 and CDR2 (germline): SGHRS, YFSETQ. The CDR3 DNA is TGCGCCAGCAGCTCCTCTAGCGGACCCTGGGGTGAGCAGTTCTTC. Translation: CASSSSSGPWGEQFF.

Details on this clonotype: As the CDR3 is not closed by the conserved phenylalanine or tryptophan, this likely results from a read error. The limits of the CDR3 on the DNA are not certain, so only TCRdb's listed CDR3 is given. The chain carries TRBV5-6 and TRBJ2-5; TRBD1 is the table's D call, not checked against the DNA. Germline CDR1 reads SGHDT; CDR2 reads YYEEEE. The CDR3 spans 11 residues, counting both ends. The CDR3 is CASSTRRAPGV.

This chain connects TRBV9 to TRBJ2-2, with a possible D match to TRBD1 (6 bases). Trimming removed 3 bases from V and 0 bases from J, with 9 bases in between. Per germline, CDR1 SGDLS and CDR2 YYNGEE. This CDR3 region has 15 residues. The chain's CDR3 is CASSAGTPNTGELFF. The CDR3 DNA reads as TGTGCCAGCAGCGCCGGGACACCGAACACCGGGGAGCTGTTTTTT.

The table lists this clonotype with many counts. V usage is TRBV5-1 and J usage is TRBJ2-1; 10 bases line up with TRBD2. The CDR3 is 15 amino acids. Trimming at V came to 4 bases and at J to 7 bases, leaving 8 bases not matched to a gene. Germline CDR1 is SGHRS and CDR2 is YFSETQ. The CDR3: CASSPVAGGRNEQFF. The CDR3 DNA is TGCGCCAGCAGCCCCGTAGCGGGGGGTAGGAATGAGCAGTTCTTC.